This section outlines one T cell receptor beta chain sequence together with its context. This entry is derived from a study of blood T cell repertoires in COVID-19. Study-level information: COVID-19 samples, acute and convalescent, were from the United States, Italy and Spain.

In the authors' workflow: Researchers report that nucleated cell counts were estimated from reference gene primer amplification. Assay used: immunoSEQ multiplex PCR; TCRdb lists only in-frame clones, some missing. V and J calls and clone size come straight from that table; D and trimming were deduced from the DNA. The sample yields approximately 380,000 clones, roughly 91% seen once. Germline V gene sequence: CDR1 LGHDT, CDR2 YNNKEL (reference sequence). V lost 2 bases to trimming and J lost 6 bases, with 20 bases between them. The CDR3 length is 16 residues. All enrollees were about 18 to 100 years old and from 20 to 25 US areas. Allocation to cohorts depended on clinical history reported by the participants.

The sample consisted of PBMCs or T cells enriched from blood (not recorded which). The chain combines TRBV3-1 (or the pseudogene TRBV3-2) with TRBJ2-7; maybe TRBD2 (6 bases). The source is a woman in her late teens or twenties who had recovered from COVID-19. CDR3 DNA: TGTGCCAGCAGCCAATACGCCGGGACTCCCTCCGGCGAGCAGTACTTC. Its translation: CASSQYAGTPSGEQYF.